Detailed here is one T cell receptor (beta chain). The entry originates in a study of blood T cell repertoires in COVID-19. Germline values: CDR1 MNHEY, CDR2 SVGAGI. The V gene lost 7 bases and the J gene lost 0 bases, with 10 bases spanning the gap. The CDR3 loop spans 14 amino acids. The data were produced by immunoSEQ multiplex PCR, yet TCRdb's version contains in-frame clones alone and is incomplete. This sample has about 260,000 clones; about 81% occur once, and the top ten carry around 4.1%. V is TRBV6-5 and J is TRBJ1-3; possibly TRBD1 for D (5 bases). The receptor was derived from a man aged 25 to 45 with acute COVID-19. Sequencing used PBMCs or T cells enriched from blood (not recorded which). CDR3: CASTKQASGNTIYF. The CDR3 bases are TGTGCCAGCACTAAACAGGCCTCTGGAAACACCATATATTTT.